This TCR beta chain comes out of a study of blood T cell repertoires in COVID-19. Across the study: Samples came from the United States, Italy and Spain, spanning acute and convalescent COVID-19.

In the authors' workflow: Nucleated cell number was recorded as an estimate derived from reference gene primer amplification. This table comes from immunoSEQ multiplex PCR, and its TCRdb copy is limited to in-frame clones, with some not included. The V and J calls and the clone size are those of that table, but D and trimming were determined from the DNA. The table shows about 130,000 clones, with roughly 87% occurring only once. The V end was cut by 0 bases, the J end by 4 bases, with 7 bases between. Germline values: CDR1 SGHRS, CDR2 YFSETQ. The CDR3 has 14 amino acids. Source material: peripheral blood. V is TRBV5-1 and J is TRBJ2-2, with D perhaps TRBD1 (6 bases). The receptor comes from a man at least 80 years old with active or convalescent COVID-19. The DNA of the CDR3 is TGCGCCAGCAGCTTGGTACAGGGCACCGGGGAGCTGTTTTTT. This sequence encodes CASSLVQGTGELFF.